This T cell receptor (beta chain) was captured in a study of blood T cell repertoires in COVID-19. Germline loops: CDR1 MNHEY, CDR2 SVGAGI. V lost 5 bases to trimming and J lost 2 bases, with 12 bases between them. The CDR3 consists of 14 residues. Clones were read by immunoSEQ multiplex PCR, and TCRdb kept only the in-frame ones, dropping some. The data hold around 140,000 clones, with 87% observed a single time. The sequencing input was peripheral blood. The chain joins TRBV6-5 to TRBJ1-2, with a tentative D call TRBD1 (5 bases). This clonotype originated in a man between 45 and 60 years old with active COVID-19. The DNA for the CDR3 is TGTGCCAGCAGTCGAGCGGGGGTGAACTATGGCTACACCTTC. Translation gives CASSRAGVNYGYTF.